This T cell receptor (beta chain) was identified in a study of CD8+ T cells in alopecia areata. Notes on the study in general: With tofacitinib ongoing, many expanded lesional clones persisted in both scalp and blood.

The CDR3 spans 13 residues. Germline V lookup: CDR1 SGHRS, CDR2 YFSETQ. Trimming cost V 2 bases and J 6 bases; bases outside gene matches: 5. Once RNA had been extracted, it was reverse transcribed into cDNA to act as the sequencing template. Data came from immunoSEQ multiplex PCR; TCRdb stores just in-frame clones and leaves some out. This sample has approximately 200,000 clones; 45% to 75% occur once, and the top ten carry about 0.65%. For this clone: Its antigen remains unknown.

Noted treatment: oral pan-JAK inhibitor, 5-10 mg twice daily. V and J are TRBV5-1 and TRBJ2-7; 7 bases agree with TRBD1. This TCR derives from a human donor with alopecia areata. Source: CD4+ T cells sorted from blood, taken at week 4, from a patient treated with tofacitinib. CDR3 DNA sequence: TGCGCCAGCAGCTTTACAGGGGCTGGCGAGCAGTACTTC. Encoded protein: CASSFTGAGEQYF.